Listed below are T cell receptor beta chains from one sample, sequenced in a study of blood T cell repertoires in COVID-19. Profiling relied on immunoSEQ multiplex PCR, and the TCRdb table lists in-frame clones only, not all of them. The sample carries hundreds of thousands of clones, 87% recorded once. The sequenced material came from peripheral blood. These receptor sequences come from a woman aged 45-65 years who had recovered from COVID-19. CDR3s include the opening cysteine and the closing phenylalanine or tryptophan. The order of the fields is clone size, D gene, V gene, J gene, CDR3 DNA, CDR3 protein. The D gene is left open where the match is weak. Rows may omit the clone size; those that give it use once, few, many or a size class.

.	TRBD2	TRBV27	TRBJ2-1	TGTGCCAGCAGTCTAGCGGGAGCAAATGAGCAGTTCTTC	CASSLAGANEQFF
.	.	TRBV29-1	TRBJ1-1	TGCAGCGTTGGAGGAGCGGGGAACACTGAAGCTTTCTTT	CSVGGAGNTEAFF
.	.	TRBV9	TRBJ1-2	TGTGCCAGCAGCGTAGCGGACACTTCCTCTAACTATGGCTACACCTTC	CASSVADTSSNYGYTF
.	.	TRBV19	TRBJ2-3	TGTGCCAGTAGTCTTGCGGGATGGTCAGATACGCAGTATTTT	CASSLAGWSDTQYF
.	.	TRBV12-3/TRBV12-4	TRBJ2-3	TGTGCCAGCAGTCCGGGTAATACGCAGTATTTT	CASSPGNTQYF
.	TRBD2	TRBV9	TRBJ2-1	TGTGCCAGCAGCGTAGCACTAGCGGGAGATCGCGATGAGCAGTTCTTC	CASSVALAGDRDEQFF
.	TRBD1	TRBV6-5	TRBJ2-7	TGTGCCAGCGGGCCGGGACAGGGGGCGCATGAGCAGTACTTC	CASGPGQGAHEQYF
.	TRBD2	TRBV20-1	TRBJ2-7	TGCAGTGCTAGTAGAGCGGGAGGATACGAGCAGTACTTC	CSASRAGGYEQYF
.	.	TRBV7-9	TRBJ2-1	TGTGCCAGCAGCTTAGGGGACTTGAGCTCCTACAATGAGCAGTTCTTC	CASSLGDLSSYNEQFF
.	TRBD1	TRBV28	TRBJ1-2	TGTGCCAGCAGTACAGGGGGCCGAAGCTATGGCTACACCTTC	CASSTGGRSYGYTF
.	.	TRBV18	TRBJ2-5	TGTGCCAGCTCACCACCTCAGGAGACCCAGTACTTC	CASSPPQETQYF
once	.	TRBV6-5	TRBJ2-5	TGTGCCAGCCTCCGGGGGGAGACCCAGTACTTC	CASLRGETQYF
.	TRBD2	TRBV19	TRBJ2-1	TGTGCCAGTAGTATAGGGGGCCTAGCGGGAGGGGCGCAGTTCTTC	CASSIGGLAGGAQFF
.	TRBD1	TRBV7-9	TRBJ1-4	TGTGCCAGCAGCTACAGGGGAACTAATGAAAAACTGTTTTTT	CASSYRGTNEKLFF
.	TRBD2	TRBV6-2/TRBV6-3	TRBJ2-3	TGTGCCAGCAGTTACTCGCTTCAGCGGGGGCATAATACAGATACGCAGTATTTT	CASSYSLQRGHNTDTQYF
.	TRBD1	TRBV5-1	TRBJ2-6	TGCGCCAGCAGCTCACAGGGGTCTGGGGCCAACGTCCTGACTTTC	CASSSQGSGANVLTF
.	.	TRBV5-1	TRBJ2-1	TGCGCCAGCACCGAATCTACGGTCAATGAGCAGTTCTTC	CASTESTVNEQFF